The 29 T cell receptor beta chains listed next were all sequenced from one sample in a study of blood T cells in healthy people across ages. A second about 7 to 12 cycle PCR used barcoded and J-beta primers. TCRdb recomputed calls from the 5' RACE reads with MiXCR, one row per CDR3 protein. The sample has roughly 650,000 distinct CDR3 sequences, around 32% seen once. The sample consisted of blood. The receptor set was obtained from a woman older than 75 in good health.

The chain carries TRBV7-3 and TRBJ2-2; maybe TRBD2 (5 bases). The germline V gene has CDR1 SGHTA and CDR2 FQGTGA. This CDR3 contains 13 residues. V lost 1 base, J lost 7 bases, and 7 bases lay in between. CDR3 bases: TGTGCCAGCAGCTTAAGAGGGCGCGGGGAGCTGTTTTTT. Its protein is CASSLRGRGELFF.

This clonotype was found many times. V is TRBV27 and J is TRBJ1-2, with 9 bases that match TRBD1. The CDR3 contains 14 residues. The trim removed 5 bases at V and 7 bases at J, leaving 8 bases unmatched. CDR1 MNHEY and CDR2 SMNVEV come from the germline V gene (reference sequence). Written as DNA, the CDR3 is TGTGCCAGCAGTGATGGGGACAGGGAATTTGGCTACACCTTC. Protein product: CASSDGDREFGYTF.

The chain links TRBV7-9 to TRBJ1-1; no definite D call. V was cut by 1 base and J by 9 bases, with 12 bases left in between. The CDR3 loop spans 13 amino acids. Germline V gene data show CDR1 as SEHNR and CDR2 as FQNEAQ (reference sequence). CDR3 DNA sequence: TGTGCCAGCAGCTTAGTAGCCCACCTCCAAGCTTTCTTT. Its protein product is CASSLVAHLQAFF.

For this clonotype: The junction departs from the called germline gene at one end, perhaps through a read error. This chain connects TRBV6-1 to TRBJ2-1; no firm D call. Germline assignment: CDR1 MNHNS and CDR2 SASEGT. CDR3 length: 12 residues. The CDR3 spells CAMSPLEETQFF. The CDR3 DNA reads TGCGCTATGAGCCCGCTAGAGGAGACCCAGTTCTTC.

This clonotype was counted many times. The chain employs TRBV11-2 and TRBJ2-1; D is perhaps TRBD2 (5 bases). From germline, CDR1 is SGHAT and CDR2 FQNNGV. The CDR3 length is 13 residues. Trimming stripped 4 bases from V and 7 bases from J, with 11 bases between. CDR3 nucleotide sequence: TGTGCCAGCAGCTGGTTCCCGGGGAATGAGCAGTTCTTC. Translating gives CASSWFPGNEQFF.

The V call is TRBV30, the J call TRBJ1-1; the D gene is possibly TRBD1 (6 bases). Trimming cost V 1 base and J 4 bases, with 10 bases left between them. This CDR3 region has 13 residues. The germline CDR1 and CDR2 sequences are GTSNPN and SVGIG (reference sequence). In nucleotides, the CDR3 is TGTGCCTGGAGTGACAGGGAGGGCACTGAAGCTTTCTTT. It yields the protein CAWSDREGTEAFF.

This clonotype was counted only a few times. This chain links TRBV3-1 with TRBJ2-5, with D uncertain. V lost 2 bases and J 1 base, leaving 11 bases between the germline ends. Germline CDR1 is LGHDT and CDR2 is YNNKEL (reference sequence). The CDR3 runs to 15 residues. CDR3 in amino acids: CASSQLGLAQETQYF. CDR3 DNA sequence: TGTGCCAGCAGCCAATTGGGTCTGGCCCAAGAGACCCAGTACTTC.

The chain couples TRBV6-6 to TRBJ2-1; D is undetermined. With 2 bases removed from V and 6 bases from J, the gap between germline ends came to 11 bases. Germline assignment: CDR1 MNHNY and CDR2 SVGAGI (reference sequence). The length of the CDR3 is 14 residues. The CDR3 here is CASSYRSGFNEQFF. Written as DNA, the CDR3 is TGTGCCAGCAGTTACCGATCGGGTTTCAATGAGCAGTTCTTC.

This clonotype was observed a handful of times. This rearrangement joins TRBV29-1 to TRBJ2-7, with a possible D match to TRBD2 (7 bases). This CDR3 comprises 14 residues. Trimming cost V 3 bases and J 3 bases, with 15 bases left between them. Germline assignment: CDR1 SQVTM and CDR2 ANQGSEA. DNA of the CDR3: TGCAGCGTTGAGGAAGGGGGGGTGGTCTACGAGCAGTACTTC. Translation: CSVEEGGVVYEQYF.

Details on this clonotype: A much larger clone lies a single base off, so this may be a read error. The DNA of the CDR3 is TGTGCCAGCAGTTATGACAGGAACGCTGAAGCTTTCTTT. Its translation is CASSYDRNAEAFF. The chain employs TRBV12-3 or TRBV12-4 and TRBJ1-1; a possible D gene is TRBD1 (6 bases). This CDR3 is 13 amino acids long.

This clonotype was observed a handful of times. The chain is built from TRBV7-2 and TRBJ1-4; a possible D gene is TRBD1 (5 bases). The CDR3 contains 16 residues. Trimming removed 1 base at V and 3 bases at J, with 12 bases between. Germline V gene lookup returns CDR1 SGHTA and CDR2 FQGNSA. CDR3 bases: TGTGCCAGCAGCTTAGTCGGGGGGTACCCTAATGAAAAACTGTTTTTT. Amino acids: CASSLVGGYPNEKLFF.

The chain joins TRBV4-2 to TRBJ1-2, with D maybe TRBD1 (5 bases). Trimming left V 3 bases short and J 7 bases short, with 12 bases between. The CDR3 extends over 13 amino acids. Looked up from germline, CDR1 is LGHNA and CDR2 is YNFKEQ. The CDR3 DNA sequence: TGTGCCAGCAGCCATGACCAAGGGGCTGGCTACACCTTC. Protein product: CASSHDQGAGYTF.

This clonotype was seen many times. The V and J genes are TRBV6-2 or TRBV6-3 and TRBJ2-3; 9 bases align to TRBD2. There are 16 residues in the CDR3. V lost 6 bases, J lost 3 bases, and 10 bases stayed unmatched. The germline V gene has CDR1 MNHEY and CDR2 SVGEGT. The CDR3 sequence: CASRMSGGRLTDTQYF. DNA of the CDR3: TGTGCCAGCAGGATGAGCGGGGGGCGGTTAACAGATACGCAGTATTTT.

This clonotype appeared a few times. The chain carries TRBV20-1 and TRBJ1-6, with D tentatively TRBD1 (5 bases). The CDR3 has 16 residues. V was shortened by 2 bases and J by 4 bases, with 15 bases between the two germline ends. Germline V gene lookup returns CDR1 DFQATT and CDR2 SNEGSKA (reference sequence). CDR3 bases: TGCAGTGCTAGAACCAGGGACGATGGGTATAATTCACCCCTCCACTTT. This codes for CSARTRDDGYNSPLHF.

This clonotype was counted many times. V and J are TRBV28 and TRBJ2-7, with unresolved D. Germline CDR1 MDHEN, CDR2 SYDVKM. Trimming cost V 7 bases and J 0 bases, with 10 bases left between them. The CDR3 covers 13 residues. CDR3 nucleotides: TGTGCCAGCAACACAGTCAGCTCCTACGAGCAGTACTTC. This codes for CASNTVSSYEQYF. Looking up the rest from reference TRBV28 and TRBJ2-7 gives the full variable domain: DVKVTQSSRYLVKRTGEKVFLECVQDMDHENMFWYRQDPGLGLRLIYFSYDVKMKEKGDIPEGYSVSREKKERFSLILESASTNQTSMYLCASNTVSSYEQYFGPGTRLTVT.

Turning to this clonotype: A much larger clone is a single base away; this may be a read error. The chain is built from TRBV7-9 and TRBJ2-7, with D tentatively TRBD1 (5 bases). The J call is doubtful: the DNA matches TRBJ2-5 better. The length of the CDR3 is 17 residues. The germline gives CDR1 SEHNR, CDR2 FQNEAQ (reference sequence). CDR3 protein: CVSTDSRRQRYRETQYF. DNA of the CDR3: TGTGTCAGCACCGATTCCAGGCGACAGCGCTATAGGGAGACCCAGTACTTC.

This clonotype was counted a few times. The rearrangement uses TRBV7-2 and TRBJ2-5; TRBD1 is a possible D gene (6 bases). Trimming took 1 base from V and 11 from J, leaving 20 bases between them. Per germline, CDR1 SGHTA and CDR2 FQGNSA. CDR3 length: 15 amino acids. In DNA form, the CDR3 reads TGTGCCAGCAGCTTAGTCGACGACAGGTACAATGAGCAGTACTTC. Translation: CASSLVDDRYNEQYF.

The chain recombines TRBV7-2 with TRBJ1-5; D unclear. Germline V gene lookup returns CDR1 SGHTA and CDR2 FQGNSA. The CDR3 is made up of 18 amino acids. Between the trimmed V and J ends, which lost 5 bases and 1 base, there was a span of 21 bases. CDR3 residues: CASSPTSGRVFSNQPQHF. The CDR3 DNA reads as TGTGCCAGCAGCCCGACGTCCGGTAGGGTGTTCAGCAATCAGCCCCAGCATTTT.

V gene TRBV20-1 combines with J gene TRBJ1-5; D is uncertain. Germline CDR1 reads DFQATT; CDR2 reads SNEGSKA (reference sequence). The CDR3 is 12 residues long. Trimming stripped 5 bases from V and 7 bases from J, with 12 bases between. The DNA for the CDR3 is TGCAGTGCTCCGGGAAGCGGACAGCCCCAGCATTTT. Translated, it gives CSAPGSGQPQHF.

In its sample, this clonotype was seen many times. The junction does not match germline at one end; this may be a read error. The chain carries TRBV7-7 and TRBJ2-5, with D maybe TRBD2 (5 bases). There are 14 residues in the CDR3. The germline V gene has CDR1 SSHAT and CDR2 FNYEAQ (reference sequence). The CDR3 protein is CASSLAGVRETQYF. CDR3 DNA sequence: TGTGCTAGCAGCTTAGCCGGGGTACGGGAGACCCAGTACTTC.

This clonotype has ten or more counts. This chain joins TRBV5-1 and TRBJ2-3; TRBD2 aligns across 8 bases. CDR1 and CDR2 from the germline V gene are SGHRS and YFSETQ. The ends lost 3 bases at V and 6 bases at J; junction bases unmatched: 6. The CDR3 is 14 amino acids. In DNA form, the CDR3 reads TGCGCCAGCAGCTCCGGACTAGCCGTGGATACGCAGTATTTT. It yields the protein CASSSGLAVDTQYF.

This clonotype was seen repeatedly, ten times or more. The rearrangement links TRBV27 to TRBJ2-7; perhaps TRBD2 as D (6 bases). The V gene's germline CDR1 is MNHEY and CDR2 SMNVEV (reference sequence). The germline V and J ends were trimmed by 3 bases and 2 bases, with 14 bases remaining between them. The CDR3 extends over 15 amino acids. The CDR3 nucleotides read TGTGCCAGCAGTTTCGCCGGGGGAGAAACCTACGAGCAGTACTTC. Translating gives CASSFAGGETYEQYF.

This clonotype was seen more than once but under ten times. This rearrangement joins TRBV19 to TRBJ2-1, with D maybe TRBD1 (5 bases). Germline loops: CDR1 LNHDA, CDR2 SQIVND (reference sequence). This CDR3 has 13 amino acids. V lost 9 bases, J lost 2 bases, and 11 bases lay in between. CDR3 coding DNA: TGTGCCAGCCAGGGTGGTGCCTACAATGAGCAGTTCTTC. Encoded protein: CASQGGAYNEQFF.

V usage is TRBV7-8 and J usage is TRBJ2-5, with no clear D. This CDR3 is built from 12 residues. CDR1 SGHVS and CDR2 FQNEAQ come from the germline V gene. V was pared by 5 bases and J by 5 bases, with 9 bases between. The CDR3 bases are TGTGCCAGCAGCCCGATTAGGGAGACCCAGTACTTC. This gives the protein CASSPIRETQYF.

In its sample, this clonotype was seen many times. The rearrangement joins TRBV4-3 to TRBJ2-7; D unclear. Germline CDR1 reads LGHNA; CDR2 reads YSLEER. V lost 4 bases and J 3 bases, leaving 10 bases between the germline ends. The CDR3 runs to 13 residues. CDR3 in amino acids: CASSRATDYEQYF. The CDR3 nucleotides read TGCGCCAGCAGCCGGGCGACTGACTACGAGCAGTACTTC.

The chain has TRBV10-3 and TRBJ1-1; D possibly corresponds to TRBD1 (5 bases). Germline-derived CDR1 and CDR2 are ENHRY and SYGVKD. This CDR3 region has 13 residues. V was pared by 4 bases and J by 3 bases, with 9 bases between. The CDR3 DNA follows: TGTGCCATCAGTGCGATGGGGCACACTGAAGCTTTCTTT. Amino acid sequence: CAISAMGHTEAFF.

The rearrangement uses TRBV20-1 and TRBJ2-7; TRBD1 aligns across 7 bases. Trimming cost V 6 bases and J 4 bases; bases outside gene matches: 12. This CDR3 is built from 14 residues. Looked up from germline, CDR1 is DFQATT and CDR2 is SNEGSKA (reference sequence). The CDR3 sequence is CSARPGQPHYEQYF. CDR3 bases: TGCAGTGCGCGACCGGGACAGCCACATTACGAGCAGTACTTC.

This clonotype showed up many times. This chain connects TRBV2 to TRBJ1-2; TRBD1 agrees at 7 bases. Trimming at V came to 5 bases and at J to 5 bases, leaving 8 bases not matched to a gene. The CDR3 runs to 14 residues. Germline assignment: CDR1 SNHLY and CDR2 FYNNEI. This chain's CDR3 is CASSRTGTAYGYTF. The CDR3 bases are TGTGCCAGCAGTCGCACCGGGACAGCGTATGGCTACACCTTC.

There are many counts of this clonotype. The rearrangement joins TRBV9 to TRBJ2-5; TRBD2 is a possible D gene (5 bases). V was pared by 0 bases and J by 2 bases, with 11 bases between. The germline CDR1 and CDR2 sequences are SGDLS and YYNGEE. CDR3 length equals 15 residues. DNA for the CDR3: TGTGCCAGCAGCGTAGCTGTCCGGGAACAAGAGACCCAGTACTTC. It translates to CASSVAVREQETQYF.